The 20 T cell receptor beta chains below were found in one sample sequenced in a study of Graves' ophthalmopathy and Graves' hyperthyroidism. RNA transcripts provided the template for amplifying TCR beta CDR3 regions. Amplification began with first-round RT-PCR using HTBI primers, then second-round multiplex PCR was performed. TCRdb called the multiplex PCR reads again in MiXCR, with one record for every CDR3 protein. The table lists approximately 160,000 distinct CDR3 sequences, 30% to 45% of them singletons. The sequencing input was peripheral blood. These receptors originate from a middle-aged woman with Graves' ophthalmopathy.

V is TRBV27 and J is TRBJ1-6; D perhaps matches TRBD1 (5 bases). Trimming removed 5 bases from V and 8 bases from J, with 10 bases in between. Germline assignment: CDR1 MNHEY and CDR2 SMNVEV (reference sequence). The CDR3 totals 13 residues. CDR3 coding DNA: TGTGCCAGCAGTAAGACAGCTCATTCACCCCTCCACTTT. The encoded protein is CASSKTAHSPLHF.

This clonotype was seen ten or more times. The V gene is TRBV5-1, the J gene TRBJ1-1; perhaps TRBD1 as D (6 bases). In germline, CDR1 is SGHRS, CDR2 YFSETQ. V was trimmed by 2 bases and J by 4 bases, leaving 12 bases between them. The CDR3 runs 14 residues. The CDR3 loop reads CASSFGGLVTEAFF. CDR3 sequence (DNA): TGCGCCAGCAGCTTCGGGGGGCTCGTCACTGAAGCTTTCTTT. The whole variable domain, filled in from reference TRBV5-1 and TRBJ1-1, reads KAGVTQTPRYLIKTRGQQVTLSCSPISGHRSVSWYQQTPGQGLQFLFEYFSETQRNKGNFPGRFSGRQFSNSRSEMNVSTLELGDSALYLCASSFGGLVTEAFFGQGTRLTVV.

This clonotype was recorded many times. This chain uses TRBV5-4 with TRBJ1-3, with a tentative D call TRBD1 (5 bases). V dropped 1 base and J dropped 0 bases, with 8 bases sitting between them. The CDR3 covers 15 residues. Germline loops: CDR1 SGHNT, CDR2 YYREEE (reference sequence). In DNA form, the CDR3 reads TGTGCCAGCAGCTTGATGGGGGGCTCTGGAAACACCATATATTTT. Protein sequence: CASSLMGGSGNTIYF.

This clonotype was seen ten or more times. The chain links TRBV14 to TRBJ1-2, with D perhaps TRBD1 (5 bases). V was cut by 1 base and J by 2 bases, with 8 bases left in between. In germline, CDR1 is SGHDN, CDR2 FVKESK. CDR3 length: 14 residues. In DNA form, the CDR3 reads TGTGCCAGCAGCCAAGCCGGGACCAACTATGGCTACACCTTC. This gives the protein CASSQAGTNYGYTF.

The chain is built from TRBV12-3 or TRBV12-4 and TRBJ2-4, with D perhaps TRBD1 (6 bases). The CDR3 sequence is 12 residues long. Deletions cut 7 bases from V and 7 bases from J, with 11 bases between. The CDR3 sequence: CASKGTTNIQYF. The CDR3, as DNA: TGTGCCAGCAAAGGGACAACGAACATTCAGTACTTC.

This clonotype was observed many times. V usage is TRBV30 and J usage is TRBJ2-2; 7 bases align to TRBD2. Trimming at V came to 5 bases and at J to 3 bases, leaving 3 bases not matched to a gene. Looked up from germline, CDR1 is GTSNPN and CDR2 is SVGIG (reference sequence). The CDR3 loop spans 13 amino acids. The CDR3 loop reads CAWGGRHTGELFF. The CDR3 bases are TGTGCCTGGGGCGGGAGACACACCGGGGAGCTGTTTTTT.

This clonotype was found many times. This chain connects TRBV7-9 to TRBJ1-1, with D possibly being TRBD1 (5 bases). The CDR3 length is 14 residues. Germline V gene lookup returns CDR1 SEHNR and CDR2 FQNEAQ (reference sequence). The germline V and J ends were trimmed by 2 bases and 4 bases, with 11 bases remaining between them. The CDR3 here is CASSLWVGATEAFF. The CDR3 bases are TGTGCCAGCAGCTTATGGGTCGGGGCCACTGAAGCTTTCTTT.

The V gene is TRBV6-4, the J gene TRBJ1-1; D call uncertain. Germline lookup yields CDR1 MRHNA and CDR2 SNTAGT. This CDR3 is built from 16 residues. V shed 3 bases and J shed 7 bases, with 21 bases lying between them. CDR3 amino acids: CASSELRHFPSGEAFF. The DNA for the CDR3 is TGTGCCAGCAGTGAACTCAGGCACTTCCCCTCGGGTGAAGCTTTCTTT.

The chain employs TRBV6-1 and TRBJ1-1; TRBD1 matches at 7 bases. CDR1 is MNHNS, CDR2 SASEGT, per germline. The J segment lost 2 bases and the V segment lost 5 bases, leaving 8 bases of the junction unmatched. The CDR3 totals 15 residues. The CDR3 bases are TGTGCCAGCAGTACCCCTGCAGGGGGAAACACTGAAGCTTTCTTT. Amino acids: CASSTPAGGNTEAFF.

Here the CDR3 reads CASSSLGHEPNLRETQYF. DNA of the CDR3: TGTGCCAGCAGCTCCTTAGGACACGAACCTAATCTTCGAGAGACCCAGTACTTC. The chain uses TRBV6-1 and TRBJ2-5; the D gene is possibly TRBD1 (5 bases). V was shortened by 6 bases and J by 4 bases, with 27 bases between the two germline ends. Germline CDR1 reads MNHNS; CDR2 reads SASEGT. The CDR3 spans 18 residues.

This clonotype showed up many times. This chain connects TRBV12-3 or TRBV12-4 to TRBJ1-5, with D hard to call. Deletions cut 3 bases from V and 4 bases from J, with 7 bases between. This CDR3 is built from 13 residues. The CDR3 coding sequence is TGTGCCAGCAGTTTGGTTGAGAATCAGCCCCAGCATTTT. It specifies CASSLVENQPQHF.

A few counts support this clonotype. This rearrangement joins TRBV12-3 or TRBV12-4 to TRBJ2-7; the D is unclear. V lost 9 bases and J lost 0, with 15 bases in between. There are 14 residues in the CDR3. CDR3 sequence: CASMFWGSSYEQYF. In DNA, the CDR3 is TGTGCCAGTATGTTCTGGGGTAGCTCCTACGAGCAGTACTTC.

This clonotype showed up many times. The CDR3 DNA sequence: TGTGCCAGCAGCTTAGGATGGGGGAACGAGCAGTACTTC. Translated: CASSLGWGNEQYF. The chain couples TRBV7-2 to TRBJ2-7, with D perhaps assigned TRBD1 or TRBD2 (5 bases each). This CDR3 spans 13 amino acids. The ends were cut back, 1 base at V and 5 bases at J, with 9 bases in the middle. From germline, CDR1 is SGHTA and CDR2 FQGNSA.

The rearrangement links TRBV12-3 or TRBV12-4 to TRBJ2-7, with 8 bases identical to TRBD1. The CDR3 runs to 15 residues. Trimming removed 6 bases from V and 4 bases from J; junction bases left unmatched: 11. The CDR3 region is CASSPAGGEGYEQYF. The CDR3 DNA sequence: TGTGCCAGCAGCCCCGCAGGGGGCGAAGGTTACGAGCAGTACTTC.

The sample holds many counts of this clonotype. This CDR3 is CASSISGGPTGELFF. CDR3 in DNA: TGTGCCAGCAGTATTAGCGGGGGGCCCACCGGGGAGCTGTTTTTT. The chain has TRBV6-1 and TRBJ2-2; TRBD2 agrees at 10 bases. The germline gives CDR1 MNHNS, CDR2 SASEGT. The trim removed 5 bases at V and 4 bases at J, leaving 4 bases unmatched. This CDR3 spans 15 amino acids.

CDR3 coding DNA: TGTGCCATCAGTTCCGACAGGGCCTCCTACGAGCAGTACTTC. Protein product: CAISSDRASYEQYF. The rearrangement uses TRBV10-3 and TRBJ2-7; the match to TRBD1 covers 7 bases. CDR1 and CDR2 from the germline V gene are ENHRY and SYGVKD. Trimming cost V 5 bases and J 0 bases; bases outside gene matches: 4. CDR3 length equals 14 residues.

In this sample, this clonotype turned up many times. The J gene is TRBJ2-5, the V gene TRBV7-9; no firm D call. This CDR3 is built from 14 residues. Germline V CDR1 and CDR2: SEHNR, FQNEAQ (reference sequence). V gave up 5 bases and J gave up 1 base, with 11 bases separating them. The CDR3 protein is CASSVSGAQETQYF. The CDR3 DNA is TGTGCCAGCAGCGTCTCAGGCGCCCAAGAGACCCAGTACTTC.

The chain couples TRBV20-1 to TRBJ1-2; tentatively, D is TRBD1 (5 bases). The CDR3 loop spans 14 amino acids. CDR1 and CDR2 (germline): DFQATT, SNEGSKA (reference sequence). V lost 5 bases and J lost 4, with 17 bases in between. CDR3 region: CSAESEGFGYGYTF. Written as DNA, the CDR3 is TGCAGTGCTGAATCCGAGGGGTTCGGCTATGGCTACACCTTC.

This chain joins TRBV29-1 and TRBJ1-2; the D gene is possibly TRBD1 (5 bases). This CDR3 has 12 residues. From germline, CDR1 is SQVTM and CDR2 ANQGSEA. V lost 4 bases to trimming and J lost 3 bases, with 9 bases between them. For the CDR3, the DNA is TGCAGCGTTGTTCAGGGTGACTATGGCTACACCTTC. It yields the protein CSVVQGDYGYTF.

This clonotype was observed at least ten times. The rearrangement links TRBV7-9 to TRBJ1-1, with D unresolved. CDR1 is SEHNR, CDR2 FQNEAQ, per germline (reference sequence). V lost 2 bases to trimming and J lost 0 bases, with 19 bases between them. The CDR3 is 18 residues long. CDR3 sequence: CASSLWSGGGQLNTEAFF. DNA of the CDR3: TGTGCCAGCAGCTTATGGTCTGGTGGTGGCCAACTGAACACTGAAGCTTTCTTT.